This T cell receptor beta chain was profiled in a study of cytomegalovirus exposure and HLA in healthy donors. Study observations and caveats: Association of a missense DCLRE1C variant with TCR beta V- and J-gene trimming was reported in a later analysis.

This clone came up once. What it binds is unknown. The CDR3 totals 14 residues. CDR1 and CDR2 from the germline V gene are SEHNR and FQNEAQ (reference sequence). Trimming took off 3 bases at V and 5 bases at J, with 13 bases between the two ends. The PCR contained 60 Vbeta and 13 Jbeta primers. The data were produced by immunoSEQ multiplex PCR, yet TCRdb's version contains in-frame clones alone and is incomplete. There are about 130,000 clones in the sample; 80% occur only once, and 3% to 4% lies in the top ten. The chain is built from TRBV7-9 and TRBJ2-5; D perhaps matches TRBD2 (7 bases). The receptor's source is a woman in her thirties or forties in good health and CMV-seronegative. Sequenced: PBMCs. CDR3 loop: CASSFAGAGETQYF. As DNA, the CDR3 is TGTGCCAGCAGCTTTGCGGGGGCCGGGGAGACCCAGTACTTC.